Listed below are T cell receptor beta chains from one sample, sequenced in a study of T cell changes during pregnancy in multiple sclerosis. The protocol was immunoSEQ multiplex PCR, while the TCRdb copy is restricted to in-frame clones and leaves out a portion. Of roughly 80,000 clones in the sample, roughly 94% were seen once. The sequencing used peripheral blood, collected before pregnancy. The source is a female donor with multiple sclerosis, enrolled in a pregnancy study. The CDR3 runs from the conserved cysteine through the conserved F or W. Each record gives: J gene, clone size, V gene, D gene, CDR3 DNA, CDR3 protein. A D gene is named only where the DNA matches it firmly. Size is omitted from some rows. Given values are once, few, many or a class for expanded clones.

j_call: TRBJ2-3; clone_size: few; v_call: TRBV19; d_call: -; cdr3_nt: TGTGCCAGTAGCCCCCAGGGGTTTACAGATACGCAGTATTTT; cdr3_aa: CASSPQGFTDTQYF
j_call: TRBJ2-2; clone_size: -; v_call: TRBV6-4; d_call: -; cdr3_nt: TGTGCCAGCAGCCCGGGGAGCGGAGCTAACACCGGGGAGCTGTTTTTT; cdr3_aa: CASSPGSGANTGELFF
j_call: TRBJ2-5; clone_size: once; v_call: TRBV28; d_call: TRBD2; cdr3_nt: TGTGCCAGCAGTTCAAACGGGAGGCACCAGTACTTC; cdr3_aa: CASSSNGRHQYF
j_call: TRBJ2-7; clone_size: -; v_call: TRBV28; d_call: TRBD2; cdr3_nt: TGTGCCAGCAGTTCCCCCCTGAGCGGGGAGGGCCAAACGCCTCACGAGCAGTACTTC; cdr3_aa: CASSSPLSGEGQTPHEQYF
j_call: TRBJ2-1; clone_size: -; v_call: TRBV29-1; d_call: TRBD2; cdr3_nt: TGCAGCGTTGCGGGGACTAGCGAGAACAATGAGCAGTTCTTC; cdr3_aa: CSVAGTSENNEQFF
j_call: TRBJ2-3; clone_size: -; v_call: TRBV7-3; d_call: -; cdr3_nt: TGTGCCAGCACCGTTGGGTTGGGGCCCACAGATACGCAGTATTTT; cdr3_aa: CASTVGLGPTDTQYF
j_call: TRBJ2-4; clone_size: -; v_call: TRBV6-6; d_call: TRBD1; cdr3_nt: TGTGCCAGCAGTTACCCCCTGGGACAGGGTTTAAACATTCAGTACTTC; cdr3_aa: CASSYPLGQGLNIQYF
j_call: TRBJ2-1; clone_size: -; v_call: TRBV7-7; d_call: -; cdr3_nt: TGTGCTAGTGCCCGCTTCACCTCCTTTTACAATGAGCAGTTCTTC; cdr3_aa: CASARFTSFYNEQFF
j_call: TRBJ2-3; clone_size: -; v_call: TRBV5-4; d_call: -; cdr3_nt: TGTGCCAGCAGCGTCACTACAGATACGCAGTATTTT; cdr3_aa: CASSVTTDTQYF
j_call: TRBJ2-3; clone_size: -; v_call: TRBV5-5; d_call: -; cdr3_nt: TGTGCCAGCAGTTCGGAGTGGACAGATACGCAGTATTTT; cdr3_aa: CASSSEWTDTQYF
j_call: TRBJ1-1; clone_size: few; v_call: TRBV25-1; d_call: -; cdr3_nt: TGTGCCAGCAGTCATCAGAACACTGAAGCTTTCTTT; cdr3_aa: CASSHQNTEAFF
j_call: TRBJ2-1; clone_size: -; v_call: TRBV19; d_call: -; cdr3_nt: TGTGCCAGTAGTATTGCGGGCGGTGTAGATGAGCAGTTCTTC; cdr3_aa: CASSIAGGVDEQFF
j_call: TRBJ1-1; clone_size: -; v_call: TRBV5-1; d_call: -; cdr3_nt: TGCGCCAGCAGCTTGTGGGGGGAGCTCGCCGTGAACACTGAAGCTTTCTTT; cdr3_aa: CASSLWGELAVNTEAFF
j_call: TRBJ2-1; clone_size: -; v_call: TRBV7-6; d_call: TRBD2; cdr3_nt: TGTGCCAGCAGCTTATACTCAGCGGGACGCTCCTACAATGAGCAGTTCTTC; cdr3_aa: CASSLYSAGRSYNEQFF
j_call: TRBJ1-2; clone_size: -; v_call: TRBV7-8; d_call: TRBD1; cdr3_nt: TGTGCCAGCAGCTTAGACAGGGGACGGGATGGCTACACCTTC; cdr3_aa: CASSLDRGRDGYTF
j_call: TRBJ2-2; clone_size: -; v_call: TRBV6-9; d_call: -; cdr3_nt: TGTGCCAGCCCCCAGGGATCCACCGGGGAGCTGTTTTTT; cdr3_aa: CASPQGSTGELFF
j_call: TRBJ2-2; clone_size: -; v_call: TRBV5-6; d_call: -; cdr3_nt: TGTGCCAGCAGCCACCTACAGGGAACCGGGGAGCTGTTTTTT; cdr3_aa: CASSHLQGTGELFF
j_call: TRBJ2-5; clone_size: -; v_call: TRBV2; d_call: TRBD2; cdr3_nt: TGTGCCAGCAGAGAATTAGCGGGAGGGGGGGAGACCCAGTACTTC; cdr3_aa: CASRELAGGGETQYF
j_call: TRBJ1-4; clone_size: -; v_call: TRBV5-1; d_call: -; cdr3_nt: TGCGCCAGCAGCTTGGGGCATTTGGCAGGGAATGAAAAACTGTTTTTT; cdr3_aa: CASSLGHLAGNEKLFF
j_call: TRBJ2-3; clone_size: -; v_call: TRBV28; d_call: TRBD2; cdr3_nt: TGTGCCAGCACCGAAAGGTCCCCGGGACTAGCGGTTCGCACAGATACGCAGTATTTT; cdr3_aa: CASTERSPGLAVRTDTQYF
j_call: TRBJ1-1; clone_size: -; v_call: TRBV2; d_call: TRBD1; cdr3_nt: TGTGCCAGCAGTCTTACCAGGGACAGCCTAAACACTGAAGCTTTCTTT; cdr3_aa: CASSLTRDSLNTEAFF
j_call: TRBJ2-2; clone_size: -; v_call: TRBV7-9; d_call: -; cdr3_nt: TGTGCCAGCAGCTTAACACCGGGACTTCGGACCGGGGAGCTGTTTTTT; cdr3_aa: CASSLTPGLRTGELFF
j_call: TRBJ2-3; clone_size: -; v_call: TRBV18; d_call: -; cdr3_nt: TGTGCCAGCTCACCACCGTTAAACACAGATACGCAGTATTTT; cdr3_aa: CASSPPLNTDTQYF
j_call: TRBJ1-2; clone_size: -; v_call: TRBV19; d_call: TRBD1; cdr3_nt: TGTGCCAGCGGACAGGGACCCTACTATGGCTACACCTTC; cdr3_aa: CASGQGPYYGYTF
j_call: TRBJ1-5; clone_size: few; v_call: TRBV27; d_call: TRBD1; cdr3_nt: TGTGCCAGCAGTGCAGGGGACAGCGAGGGCAATCAGCCCCAGCATTTT; cdr3_aa: CASSAGDSEGNQPQHF
j_call: TRBJ2-1; clone_size: -; v_call: TRBV7-9; d_call: -; cdr3_nt: TGTGCCAGCAGCGCAGAGGCGGGATCTCTGAATGAGCAGTTCTTC; cdr3_aa: CASSAEAGSLNEQFF
j_call: TRBJ1-5; clone_size: -; v_call: TRBV19; d_call: -; cdr3_nt: TGTGCCAGTAGTAGTGGGGTCGGGGACAAGGATCAGCCCCAGCATTTT; cdr3_aa: CASSSGVGDKDQPQHF
j_call: TRBJ2-7; clone_size: -; v_call: TRBV29-1; d_call: TRBD1; cdr3_nt: TGCAGCGGGGGGACAGGGAGGTACGAGCAGTACTTC; cdr3_aa: CSGGTGRYEQYF
j_call: TRBJ1-4; clone_size: -; v_call: TRBV5-1; d_call: -; cdr3_nt: TGCGCCAGCAGCAGGGACACAGGAGCGAATGAAAAACTGTTTTTT; cdr3_aa: CASSRDTGANEKLFF
j_call: TRBJ2-1; clone_size: -; v_call: TRBV6-1; d_call: TRBD2; cdr3_nt: TGTGCCAGCAGTGAACGGGCTAGCGGGAGCCTCTTAGATGAGCAGTTCTTC; cdr3_aa: CASSERASGSLLDEQFF
j_call: TRBJ2-2; clone_size: -; v_call: TRBV9; d_call: -; cdr3_nt: TGTGCCAGCAGCGTAGACCCAGGTACCGGGGAGCTGTTTTTT; cdr3_aa: CASSVDPGTGELFF
j_call: TRBJ2-3; clone_size: -; v_call: TRBV27; d_call: -; cdr3_nt: TGTGCCAGCAGTCAAACTCCCCCAGGCCCAGATACGCAGTATTTT; cdr3_aa: CASSQTPPGPDTQYF
j_call: TRBJ2-5; clone_size: -; v_call: TRBV19; d_call: TRBD1; cdr3_nt: TGTGCCAGTAATCGCGCGGGACAGGGGGAGACCCAGTACTTC; cdr3_aa: CASNRAGQGETQYF
j_call: TRBJ2-5; clone_size: -; v_call: TRBV10-2; d_call: -; cdr3_nt: TGCGCCAGCAGCCCCCCACAGGGAGGGATAGGGGAGACCCAGTACTTC; cdr3_aa: CASSPPQGGIGETQYF
j_call: TRBJ2-7; clone_size: -; v_call: TRBV5-4; d_call: TRBD2; cdr3_nt: TGTGCCAGCAGCTTAGCAGCGGGGAACTACGAGCAGTACTTC; cdr3_aa: CASSLAAGNYEQYF
j_call: TRBJ1-1; clone_size: -; v_call: TRBV5-1; d_call: -; cdr3_nt: TGCGCCAGCAGCTTGGAACCCGGTAATCCTGAAGCTTTCTTT; cdr3_aa: CASSLEPGNPEAFF
j_call: TRBJ2-7; clone_size: -; v_call: TRBV6-1; d_call: TRBD1; cdr3_nt: TGTGCCAGCATACCGGGACAGGGGGCGAACGAGCAGTACTTC; cdr3_aa: CASIPGQGANEQYF
j_call: TRBJ1-2; clone_size: -; v_call: TRBV2; d_call: TRBD1; cdr3_nt: TGTGCCAGCAGTAAGGCGGACAGGGTGAATTCATATGGCTACACCTTC; cdr3_aa: CASSKADRVNSYGYTF
j_call: TRBJ2-7; clone_size: -; v_call: TRBV28; d_call: TRBD1; cdr3_nt: TGTGCCAGCAGTCCCGACAGGGGCTTCCACGAGCAGTACTTC; cdr3_aa: CASSPDRGFHEQYF
j_call: TRBJ2-1; clone_size: -; v_call: TRBV28; d_call: TRBD2; cdr3_nt: TGTGCCAGCAGTCCCTTCCTAGCGGACTTTAACAATGAGCAGTTCTTC; cdr3_aa: CASSPFLADFNNEQFF
j_call: TRBJ2-3; clone_size: -; v_call: TRBV5-1; d_call: TRBD1; cdr3_nt: TGCGCCAGCAGCTTATACCAGGGGGCATCAGATACGCAGTATTTT; cdr3_aa: CASSLYQGASDTQYF
j_call: TRBJ1-2; clone_size: -; v_call: TRBV28; d_call: -; cdr3_nt: TGTGCCAGCAGTATGGGGGTAGGGGGAGGCTACACCTTC; cdr3_aa: CASSMGVGGGYTF
j_call: TRBJ2-1; clone_size: -; v_call: TRBV19; d_call: -; cdr3_nt: TGTGCCAGTAGTATAATTCAGGGGTCGGGTGAGCAGTTCTTC; cdr3_aa: CASSIIQGSGEQFF
j_call: TRBJ1-2; clone_size: -; v_call: TRBV6-6; d_call: TRBD1; cdr3_nt: TGTGCCAGCAGTCAACCCCGGGACAGGGGGCATGGCTACACCTTC; cdr3_aa: CASSQPRDRGHGYTF
j_call: TRBJ2-3; clone_size: -; v_call: TRBV19; d_call: TRBD2; cdr3_nt: TGTGCCAGTAGTACAACCGGGACTAGCGGTGCGCAGTATTTT; cdr3_aa: CASSTTGTSGAQYF
j_call: TRBJ1-1; clone_size: -; v_call: TRBV5-6; d_call: -; cdr3_nt: TGTGCCAGCAGCTTAGGGGGACCTTTTGTAGGGTTTGCGGAAGCTTTCTTT; cdr3_aa: CASSLGGPFVGFAEAFF
j_call: TRBJ2-5; clone_size: -; v_call: TRBV2; d_call: TRBD2; cdr3_nt: TGTGCCAGCAGTGTGGGACTAGCGGGAGGCCAGCGGACCCAGTACTTC; cdr3_aa: CASSVGLAGGQRTQYF
j_call: TRBJ1-5; clone_size: -; v_call: TRBV27; d_call: TRBD1; cdr3_nt: TGTGCCAGCGGAGCCTGGAGCGGGACAGGGGGCAATCAGCCCCAGCATTTT; cdr3_aa: CASGAWSGTGGNQPQHF
j_call: TRBJ2-7; clone_size: -; v_call: TRBV6-5; d_call: -; cdr3_nt: TGTGCCAGCAGTTACGTAGACAAGGTCGGAAACGAGCAGTACTTC; cdr3_aa: CASSYVDKVGNEQYF
j_call: TRBJ1-5; clone_size: -; v_call: TRBV15; d_call: -; cdr3_nt: TGTGCCACCAGCAGAGAATACAGGAATCAGCCCCAGCATTTT; cdr3_aa: CATSREYRNQPQHF
j_call: TRBJ2-6; clone_size: -; v_call: TRBV21-1; d_call: -; cdr3_nt: TGTGCCAGCAGCGCCTTTGGGGGACAGGGGTCCGCATCTGGGGCCAACGTCCTGACTTTC; cdr3_aa: CASSAFGGQGSASGANVLTF
j_call: TRBJ2-7; clone_size: -; v_call: TRBV5-1; d_call: -; cdr3_nt: TGCGCCAGCAGCTTCGGGTCAGACTACGAGCAGTACTTC; cdr3_aa: CASSFGSDYEQYF
j_call: TRBJ1-1; clone_size: -; v_call: TRBV11-2; d_call: TRBD1; cdr3_nt: TGTGCCAGCAGCCCAGACAGGGGCCGCTCCATGAACACTGAAGCTTTCTTT; cdr3_aa: CASSPDRGRSMNTEAFF
j_call: TRBJ2-1; clone_size: -; v_call: TRBV19; d_call: TRBD2; cdr3_nt: TGTGCCAGTAGTAAAAGAACTAGCGGGAGGGCCTCGACAGCTGGGTACAATGAGCAGTTCTTC; cdr3_aa: CASSKRTSGRASTAGYNEQFF